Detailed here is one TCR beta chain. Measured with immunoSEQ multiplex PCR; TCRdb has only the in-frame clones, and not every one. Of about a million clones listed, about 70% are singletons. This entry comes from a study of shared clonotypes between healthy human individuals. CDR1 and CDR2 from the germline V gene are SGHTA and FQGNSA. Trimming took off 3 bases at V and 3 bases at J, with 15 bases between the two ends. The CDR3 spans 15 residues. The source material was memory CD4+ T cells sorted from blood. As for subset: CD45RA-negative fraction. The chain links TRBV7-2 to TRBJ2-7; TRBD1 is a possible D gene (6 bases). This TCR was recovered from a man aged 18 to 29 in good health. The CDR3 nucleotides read TGTGCCAGCAGCTTCGGGTGGACAGCCAACTACGAGCAGTACTTC. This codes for CASSFGWTANYEQYF.